The 3 T cell receptor beta chains in this list originate from one sample, sequenced in a study of T cell responses to AZD1222 COVID-19 vaccine. The method was immunoSEQ multiplex PCR; TCRdb's version includes in-frame clones alone and lacks a portion of them. This sample has more than 15,000 clones, with around four fifths found just once. This material consisted of peripheral blood, taken 28 days after the second AZD1222 dose. The origin of the receptors is an adult who received the AZD1222 COVID-19 vaccine.

This chain links TRBV14 with TRBJ2-3, with no clear D. The ends were cut back, 6 bases at V and 5 bases at J, with 9 bases in the middle. The CDR3 runs to 12 residues. CDR1 is SGHDN and CDR2 is FVKESK in the germline V gene. CDR3 loop: CASRGPRDTQYF. The CDR3 DNA follows: TGTGCCAGCAGAGGACCCAGAGATACGCAGTATTTT.

V gene TRBV4-3 combines with J gene TRBJ1-1; no clear D. Trimming took 0 bases from V and 1 from J, leaving 9 bases between them. Germline loops: CDR1 LGHNA, CDR2 YSLEER. The CDR3 is 15 residues long. CDR3 in amino acids: CASSQDSGGNTEAFF. DNA for the CDR3: TGCGCCAGCAGCCAAGATAGCGGTGGGAACACTGAAGCTTTCTTT.

The V and J genes are TRBV21-1 and TRBJ2-4; the DNA was not used to check the table's D call, TRBD1. TRBV21-1 is annotated as a pseudogene. The CDR3 runs 11 residues. CDR3 DNA: TGTGCCAGAAGAAGGGGAAACATTCAGTACTTC. Translation: CARRRGNIQYF.